This TCR beta chain came from a study of T cell repertoires in cytomegalovirus infection. This clonotype was seen more than once but under ten times. The target antigen is unknown. In TCRdb, the reads were re-called with MiXCR into one record per CDR3 protein. This sample has fewer than 200,000 distinct CDR3 sequences, with 20% to 25% found just once. The CDR3 sequence is 15 residues long. Germline CDR1 and CDR2: SGHTA and FQGNSA. With V trimmed by 7 bases and J by 4 bases, 8 bases remained unmatched. The sequence was obtained from a human donor in good health (CMV status not recorded). Some clones in this sample may be carry-over from other donors' samples. V usage is TRBV7-2 and J usage is TRBJ2-3, with 10 bases matching TRBD2. Material: CD8+ T cells from cultured PBMCs, obtained from culture after CMV antigen stimulation. The CDR3 bases are TGTGCCAGCATGTCTAGCGGGGGACTGCCAGATACGCAGTATTTT. Its protein is CASMSSGGLPDTQYF.